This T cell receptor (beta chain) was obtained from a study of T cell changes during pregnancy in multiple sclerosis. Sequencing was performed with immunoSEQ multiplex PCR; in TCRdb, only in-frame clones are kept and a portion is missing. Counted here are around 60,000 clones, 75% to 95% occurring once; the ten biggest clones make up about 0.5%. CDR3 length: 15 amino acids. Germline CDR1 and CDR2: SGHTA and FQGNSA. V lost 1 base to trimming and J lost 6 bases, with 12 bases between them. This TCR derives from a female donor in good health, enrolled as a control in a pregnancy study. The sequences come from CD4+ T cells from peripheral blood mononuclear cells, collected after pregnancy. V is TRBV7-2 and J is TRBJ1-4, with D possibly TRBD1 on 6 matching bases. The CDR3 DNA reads TGTGCCAGCAGCTTAGAATCGGGGGGGCATGAAAAACTGTTTTTT. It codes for CASSLESGGHEKLFF.